Following are 23 T cell receptor beta chains from one sample sequenced in a study of shared T cell receptors in the human thymus. Only in-frame clones appear in the TCRdb table, and some are missing; sequencing was by immunoSEQ multiplex PCR. In the table there are 600,000 or so clones, 80% to 90% of which are singletons. These data were likewise used in another study, on human thymus T cells.

Sequencing used thymocytes. Receptors were obtained from a boy under two years old with a congenital heart defect.

The chain has TRBV28 and TRBJ2-7; TRBD1 might be the D (6 bases). This CDR3 has 13 residues. CDR1 MDHEN and CDR2 SYDVKM come from the germline V gene. Trimming removed 6 bases from V and 10 bases from J, with 19 bases in between. CDR3 coding DNA: TGTGCCAGCAGCCGCGGCACAGGGATGCAACAGTACTTC. It encodes CASSRGTGMQQYF.

The rearrangement uses TRBV28 and TRBJ2-5, with 9 bases matching TRBD1. V trimming: 6 bases; J trimming: 3 bases; junction bases outside the gene matches: 14. CDR3 size: 17 residues. Germline V gene data show CDR1 as MDHEN and CDR2 as SYDVKM. In DNA, the CDR3 is TGTGCCAGCAGCGAGATACAGGGGGCCATCCGAAAAGAGACCCAGTACTTC. Its protein product is CASSEIQGAIRKETQYF.

V usage is TRBV4-1 and J usage is TRBJ2-1; 13 bases agree with TRBD2. Looked up from germline, CDR1 is MGHRA and CDR2 is YSYEKL. J was trimmed by 7 bases and V by 0 bases; bases with no gene match: 3. The CDR3 spans 16 residues. As DNA, the CDR3 is TGCGCCAGCAGCCAAGACGGGACTAGCGGGATTAATGAGCAGTTCTTC. This translates into CASSQDGTSGINEQFF.

V is TRBV19 and J is TRBJ2-3, with D possibly TRBD1 on 5 matching bases. Germline-derived CDR1 and CDR2 are LNHDA and SQIVND (reference sequence). Trimming pared 10 bases from V and 1 base from J, leaving 15 bases between. The CDR3 consists of 14 residues. In nucleotides, the CDR3 is TGTGCCACCTGGGCAGGGTCGGGCACAGATACGCAGTATTTT. It translates to CATWAGSGTDTQYF.

V and J are TRBV27 and TRBJ2-3, with 14 bases aligning to TRBD2. Germline CDR1 and CDR2: MNHEY and SMNVEV (reference sequence). The ends lost 6 bases at V and 3 bases at J; junction bases unmatched: 8. The CDR3 runs 17 residues. For the CDR3, the DNA is TGTGCCAGCAGCCTCGGGACTAGCGGGGGTATGACAGATACGCAGTATTTT. It is translated as CASSLGTSGGMTDTQYF.

The CDR3 spells CASSRYQGKKGYEQYF. In nucleotides, the CDR3 is TGTGCCAGCAGCCGCTACCAGGGGAAGAAGGGGTACGAGCAGTACTTC. The chain joins TRBV5-6 to TRBJ2-7, with D possibly being TRBD1 (6 bases). CDR3 size: 16 residues. Germline V gene sequence: CDR1 SGHDT, CDR2 YYEEEE. Trimming left V 4 bases short and J 4 bases short, with 21 bases between. Drawing the rest from reference TRBV5-6 and TRBJ2-7, the complete variable domain is DAGVTQSPTHLIKTRGQQVTLRCSPKSGHDTVSWYQQALGQGPQFIFQYYEEEERQRGNFPDRFSGHQFPNYSSELNVNALLLGDSALYLCASSRYQGKKGYEQYFGPGTRLTVT.

The CDR3 loop is CASSEEDRGRSQPQHF. In DNA, the CDR3 is TGTGCCAGCAGTGAAGAGGACAGGGGGCGAAGTCAGCCCCAGCATTTT. The chain joins TRBV6-1 to TRBJ1-5; 11 bases map to TRBD1. Germline V gives CDR1 MNHNS, CDR2 SASEGT. J was trimmed by 6 bases and V by 1 base; bases with no gene match: 5. The CDR3 spans 16 residues.

This clone appeared once. J is TRBJ1-1 and V is TRBV7-2, with D possibly TRBD1 on 6 matching bases. The length of the CDR3 is 17 residues. The germline V gene encodes CDR1 SGHTA and CDR2 FQGNSA. Trimming took off 1 base at V and 0 bases at J, with 15 bases between the two ends. The CDR3 nucleotides are TGTGCCAGCAGCTTAGAGACGAGGGGGGGACTGAACACTGAAGCTTTCTTT. This translates into CASSLETRGGLNTEAFF.

The V and J genes are TRBV5-1 and TRBJ2-7; D might be TRBD1 (5 bases). Between the trimmed V and J ends, which lost 0 bases and 2 bases, there was a span of 9 bases. The CDR3 has 14 residues. Germline V gene data show CDR1 as SGHRS and CDR2 as YFSETQ. The CDR3 DNA reads as TGCGCCAGCAGCTTGGTCCAGGGTACCTACGAGCAGTACTTC. Its translation is CASSLVQGTYEQYF. Drawing the rest from reference TRBV5-1 and TRBJ2-7, the complete variable domain is KAGVTQTPRYLIKTRGQQVTLSCSPISGHRSVSWYQQTPGQGLQFLFEYFSETQRNKGNFPGRFSGRQFSNSRSEMNVSTLELGDSALYLCASSLVQGTYEQYFGPGTRLTVT.

This clone was found once. The V gene is TRBV5-6, the J gene TRBJ1-6; 8 bases line up with TRBD1. Germline V gene data show CDR1 as SGHDT and CDR2 as YYEEEE. V shed 3 bases and J 9 bases; nucleotides not matched to a gene: 11. CDR3 size: 16 residues. CDR3 bases: TGTGCCAGCAGCTCCCCAGGACAGGGTCTTTTTTCACCCCTCCACTTT. Translating gives CASSSPGQGLFSPLHF.

This clone was found a few times. V and J are TRBV5-6 and TRBJ2-4; TRBD1 is a possible D gene (6 bases). CDR3 length equals 15 residues. CDR1 and CDR2 (germline): SGHDT, YYEEEE. The ends were cut back, 0 bases at V and 2 bases at J, with 9 bases in the middle. The CDR3 DNA is TGTGCCAGCAGCTTGGAACGGGACACCAAAAACATTCAGTACTTC. Protein product: CASSLERDTKNIQYF.

This clone was seen a few times. The CDR3 protein is CASSQEVGDSYEQYF. CDR3 DNA sequence: TGCGCCAGCAGCCAAGAGGTGGGAGACTCCTACGAGCAGTACTTC. The chain links TRBV4-3 to TRBJ2-7; D possibly corresponds to TRBD2 (5 bases). The V gene lost 0 bases and the J gene lost 0 bases, with 9 bases spanning the gap. Germline CDR1 is LGHNA and CDR2 is YSLEER. CDR3 length: 15 residues.

The rearrangement uses TRBV4-3 and TRBJ1-5, with a possible D match to TRBD1 (6 bases). V was shortened by 1 base and J by 8 bases, with 12 bases between the two germline ends. The CDR3 extends over 14 amino acids. Germline-derived CDR1 and CDR2 are LGHNA and YSLEER. The CDR3 sequence is CASSQGIYREPQHF. The CDR3 DNA follows: TGCGCCAGCAGCCAAGGGATCTACAGGGAGCCCCAGCATTTT.

This chain joins TRBV15 and TRBJ2-1; TRBD2 matches at 14 bases. Trimming cost V 5 bases and J 3 bases; bases outside gene matches: 9. This CDR3 spans 18 amino acids. CDR1 and CDR2 from the germline V gene are LNHNV and YYDKDF (reference sequence). As DNA, the CDR3 is TGTGCCACCAGCCCCGAAACGACTAGCGGGGGGGTCTACAATGAGCAGTTCTTC. Its protein product is CATSPETTSGGVYNEQFF.

This clone was detected only once. The chain couples TRBV4-1 to TRBJ1-1; 10 positions match TRBD1. The CDR3 totals 18 residues. The germline V gene encodes CDR1 MGHRA and CDR2 YSYEKL. Unmatched junction bases numbered 12, after V lost 2 bases and J lost 3 bases. The CDR3 nucleotides are TGCGCCAGCAGCCAAAAAGGTGGACAGGGGGAGGAGGACACTGAAGCTTTCTTT. Translating it yields CASSQKGGQGEEDTEAFF.

The chain is built from TRBV18 and TRBJ2-7, with 7 nucleotides matching TRBD1. The germline CDR1 and CDR2 sequences are KGHSH and LQKENI. V lost 3 bases and J lost 4; bases outside the gene matches: 9. CDR3 size: 15 residues. Here the CDR3 reads CASSPTGNIKYEQYF. CDR3 sequence (DNA): TGTGCCAGCTCACCGACAGGGAATATCAAGTACGAGCAGTACTTC.

V is TRBV14 and J is TRBJ2-5; no clear D. The CDR3 has 14 residues. Trimming shortened V by 2 bases and J by 7 bases, and 14 bases separated the two germline ends. Per the germline V gene, CDR1 is SGHDN and CDR2 is FVKESK. In DNA, the CDR3 is TGTGCCAGCAGCCAAATTCAAGGATCGGGGACCCAGTACTTC. This encodes CASSQIQGSGTQYF.

V is TRBV19 and J is TRBJ2-7; 8 positions agree with TRBD2. Germline V gives CDR1 LNHDA, CDR2 SQIVND (reference sequence). The CDR3 loop spans 15 amino acids. V was pared by 5 bases and J by 2 bases, with 8 bases of the junction left unmatched. The CDR3 DNA is TGTGCCAGTAGTCCAAGACTAGCGCCGACCTACGAGCAGTACTTC. This encodes CASSPRLAPTYEQYF.

The chain couples TRBV6-5 to TRBJ1-1, with a tentative D call TRBD1 (6 bases). The CDR3 spans 14 residues. Between the trimmed V and J ends, which lost 0 bases and 7 bases, there was a span of 12 bases. Germline V gene lookup returns CDR1 MNHEY and CDR2 SVGAGI. CDR3 in amino acids: CASSYSDRIHEAFF. For the CDR3, the DNA is TGTGCCAGCAGTTACTCCGACAGGATTCATGAAGCTTTCTTT.

V and J are TRBV11-2 and TRBJ1-4; D gene unclear. The CDR3 is 13 residues long. Trimming left V 4 bases short and J 4 bases short, with 7 bases between. The germline gives CDR1 SGHAT, CDR2 FQNNGV. CDR3: CASSSEFNEKLFF. CDR3 DNA: TGTGCCAGCAGCTCTGAGTTTAATGAAAAACTGTTTTTT.

The rearrangement links TRBV5-6 to TRBJ2-7; no firm D call. Trimming removed 0 bases from V and 3 bases from J, with 10 bases in between. Germline values: CDR1 SGHDT, CDR2 YYEEEE. The CDR3 has 14 residues. DNA for the CDR3: TGTGCCAGCAGCTTGGCTAGACGCCACTACGAGCAGTACTTC. Translation: CASSLARRHYEQYF.

CDR3 residues: CASSVTRSRTGELFF. CDR3 DNA sequence: TGTGCCAGCAGCGTCACTAGGTCGAGGACCGGGGAGCTGTTTTTT. The rearrangement uses TRBV9 and TRBJ2-2; TRBD2 is a possible D gene (5 bases). Trimming cost V 2 bases and J 5 bases, with 13 bases left between them. CDR3 length: 15 residues. Germline V lookup: CDR1 SGDLS, CDR2 YYNGEE.

The V call is TRBV10-3, the J call TRBJ2-7; 10 nucleotides align to TRBD2. The germline V gene encodes CDR1 ENHRY and CDR2 SYGVKD. J was trimmed by 4 bases and V by 10 bases; bases with no gene match: 7. The CDR3 contains 13 residues. DNA of the CDR3: TGTGCCAGCCGAACTAGCGGGATTTACGAGCAGTACTTC. As protein: CASRTSGIYEQYF.